Only a few counts were recorded for the clone carrying this TCR beta chain. TCRdb's table, derived via immunoSEQ multiplex PCR, lists solely in-frame clones and lacks some. The sample yields tens of thousands of clones, 80% to 90% seen once. This CDR3 contains 13 residues. V shed 8 bases and J shed 1 base, with 10 bases lying between them. Germline CDR1 reads SNHLY; CDR2 reads FYNNEI. The sample is drawn from a study of blood T cell repertoires in COVID-19. The J gene is TRBJ2-3, the V gene TRBV2; no clear D gene. Sequenced material: peripheral blood. The receptor comes from a man aged 70-80 years with active or convalescent COVID-19. CDR3 DNA: TGTGCCAGCCGCACCCGGGGCACAGATACGCAGTATTTT. Encoded protein: CASRTRGTDTQYF.